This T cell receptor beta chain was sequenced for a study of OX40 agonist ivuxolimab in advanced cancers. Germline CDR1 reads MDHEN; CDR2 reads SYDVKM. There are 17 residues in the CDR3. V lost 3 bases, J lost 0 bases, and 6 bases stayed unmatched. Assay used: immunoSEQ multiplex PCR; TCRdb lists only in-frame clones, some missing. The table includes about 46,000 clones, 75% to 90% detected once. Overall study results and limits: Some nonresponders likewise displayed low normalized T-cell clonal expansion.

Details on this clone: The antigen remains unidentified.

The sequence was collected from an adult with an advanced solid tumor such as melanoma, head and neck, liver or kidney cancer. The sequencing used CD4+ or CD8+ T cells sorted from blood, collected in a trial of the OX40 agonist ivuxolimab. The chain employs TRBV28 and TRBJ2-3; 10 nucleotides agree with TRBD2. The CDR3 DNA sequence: TGTGCCAGCAGTTTCCTCGTAGCGGGAGGAAGCACAGATACGCAGTATTTT. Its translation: CASSFLVAGGSTDTQYF.